Listed below are T cell receptor beta chains from one sample, sequenced in a study of T cell responses to AZD1222 COVID-19 vaccine. TCRdb's table, derived via immunoSEQ multiplex PCR, lists solely in-frame clones and lacks some. The repertoire has 120,000 or so clones, roughly nine tenths of them found once; the top ten carry around 2.8%. This material consisted of peripheral blood, taken on day 0 of AZD1222 vaccination. Receptors originate from an adult in good health. Each CDR3 is given with its conserved first and last residue. Fields, in order: D gene, clone size, J gene, CDR3 length, V gene, CDR3 protein, CDR3 DNA. D genes are given only for firm matches. Size is stated for part of the rows, as once, few or many counts, or as a class when the clone is expanded.

>.|once|TRBJ2-5|15|TRBV2
CATTGLPSGQETQYF
TGTGCCACCACGGGCCTTCCGAGCGGCCAAGAGACCCAGTACTTC
>.|.|TRBJ2-5|15|TRBV13
CASSANRVSGGTQYF
TGTGCCAGCAGCGCCAACAGGGTTTCAGGCGGGACCCAGTACTTC
>TRBD1|once|TRBJ2-7|12|TRBV12-3/TRBV12-4
CASSLGQYEQYF
TGTGCCAGCAGTTTGGGACAGTACGAGCAGTACTTC
>.|.|TRBJ1-1|12|TRBV19
CASSMSNTEAFF
TGTGCCAGTAGTATGTCGAACACTGAAGCTTTCTTT
>TRBD1|.|TRBJ1-2|15|TRBV7-9
CASSSLGQGADGYTF
TGTGCCAGCAGCTCCCTAGGACAGGGGGCGGATGGCTACACCTTC
>.|.|TRBJ1-4|16|TRBV7-9
CASSLGSGGINEKLFF
TGTGCCAGCAGCTTGGGGAGCGGGGGTATTAATGAAAAACTGTTTTTT
>TRBD1|.|TRBJ1-5|15|TRBV7-9
CASSLSQGNHQPQHF
TGTGCCAGCAGCTTATCACAGGGGAATCATCAGCCCCAGCATTTT
>.|once|TRBJ2-5|13|TRBV7-3
CASSLERYGTQYF
TGTGCCAGCAGCTTGGAGAGATATGGGACCCAGTACTTC
>.|.|TRBJ2-7|11|TRBV6-2/TRBV6-3
CASSGLYEQYF
TGTGCCAGCAGTGGGCTCTACGAGCAGTACTTC
>TRBD1|.|TRBJ1-5|13|TRBV6-5
CASRQGVNQPQHF
TGTGCCAGCAGACAGGGGGTCAATCAGCCCCAGCATTTT
>TRBD1|.|TRBJ1-1|12|TRBV6-6
CASSYLGGDAFF
TGTGCCAGCAGTTACTTAGGGGGCGACGCTTTCTTT
>.|.|TRBJ1-1|13|TRBV4-1
CASSPSPYREAFF
TGCGCCAGCAGCCCTTCCCCCTACAGGGAAGCTTTCTTT
>.|.|TRBJ1-1|14|TRBV30
CAWSKGGGYTEAFF
TGTGCCTGGAGTAAAGGGGGTGGATACACTGAAGCTTTCTTT
>.|.|TRBJ1-2|12|TRBV29-1
CSVETANYGYTF
TGCAGCGTTGAGACAGCTAACTATGGCTACACCTTC
>.|.|TRBJ2-2|16|TRBV5-1
CASSLSGTANTGELFF
TGCGCCAGCAGCTTGTCTGGGACTGCGAACACCGGGGAGCTGTTTTTT
>TRBD2|.|TRBJ2-7|14|TRBV29-1
CSVAGLAGTGEQYF
TGCAGCGTGGCAGGACTAGCGGGAACGGGCGAGCAGTACTTC
>.|once|TRBJ2-1|14|TRBV9
CASSVGGSSNEQFF
TGTGCCAGCAGCGTAGGGGGCAGTTCCAATGAGCAGTTCTTC